A single sample is the source of the 17 T cell receptor beta chains below, sequenced in a study of T cell repertoires in cytomegalovirus infection. Via MiXCR, TCRdb re-called the reads, giving one row per CDR3 protein. Of some 300,000 distinct CDR3 sequences in the sample, 9.6% were seen once. The specimen sequenced was PBMCs. Receptors originate from a human donor in good health (CMV status not recorded). Some clones in this sample may be carry-over from other donors' samples.

The table lists this clonotype with a few counts. V and J are TRBV5-6 and TRBJ2-7, with a possible D match to TRBD1 (6 bases). This CDR3 region has 14 residues. Germline CDR1 reads SGHDT; CDR2 reads YYEEEE. V dropped 4 bases and J dropped 2 bases, with 13 bases sitting between them. In nucleotides, the CDR3 is TGTGCCAGCAGCCGAGGCAGGGGCCCCTACGAGCAGTACGTC. The encoded protein is CASSRGRGPYEQYV.

In regard to this clonotype: At one end the junction does not follow the germline gene, possibly because of a read error. This chain joins TRBV28 and TRBJ2-2; either TRBD1 or TRBD2 may fit D (5 bases each). The V gene's germline CDR1 is MDHEN and CDR2 SYDVKM. This CDR3 contains 13 residues. The CDR3 DNA reads as TGTGCCAGCAGACAGGCGAACACCGGGGAGCTGCTTTTT. Translation: CASRQANTGELLF.

This clonotype was seen more than once but under ten times. The chain couples TRBV2 to TRBJ2-5; D unclear. The CDR3 has 11 amino acids. The ends were cut back, 6 bases at V and 3 bases at J, with 5 bases in the middle. The V gene's germline CDR1 is SNHLY and CDR2 FYNNEI. The CDR3 coding sequence is TGTGCCAGCAGGTTGGAAGAGACCCAGTACTTC. This translates into CASRLEETQYF.

This clonotype was found many times. V and J are TRBV7-9 and TRBJ1-1; D gene uncertain. The CDR3 is made up of 15 amino acids. The ends were cut back, 7 bases at V and 2 bases at J, with 17 bases in the middle. Germline CDR1 SEHNR, CDR2 FQNEAQ (reference sequence). This CDR3 reads CASKPSTGVNTEAFF. CDR3 coding DNA: TGTGCCAGCAAGCCCTCGACCGGGGTCAACACTGAAGCTTTCTTT.

Worth noting for this clonotype: This could be a read error, since a much larger clone is one nucleotide away. The gene calls are TRBV6-2 or TRBV6-3 and TRBJ2-1; 10 bases fit TRBD1. The V and J ends lost 0 bases and 6 bases, in that order; junction bases with no gene match: 5. The germline CDR1 and CDR2 sequences are MNHEY and SVGEGT. This CDR3 region has 16 residues. The CDR3 bases are TGTGCCAGCAGTTACTCGAAGGACAGGGGGGTCAATGAGCAGTTCTTC. This gives the protein CASSYSKDRGVNEQFF.

This clonotype was seen repeatedly, ten times or more. This rearrangement joins TRBV19 to TRBJ1-5, with TRBD1 matching over 8 bases. This CDR3 has 16 amino acids. V lost 8 bases, J lost 0 bases, and 9 bases stayed unmatched. Germline V lookup: CDR1 LNHDA, CDR2 SQIVND (reference sequence). CDR3 sequence reads: CASAGQGRYSNQPQHF. In DNA form, the CDR3 reads TGTGCCAGTGCAGGACAGGGCCGGTATAGCAATCAGCCCCAGCATTTT.

This clonotype was found a few times. CDR3 region: CASSSIDRGRNTQYF. DNA for the CDR3: TGTGCCAGCAGTTCCATCGACAGGGGAAGAAATACGCAGTATTTT. This chain uses TRBV6-6 with TRBJ2-3; the match to TRBD1 covers 8 bases. With V trimmed by 4 bases and J by 7 bases, 10 bases remained unmatched. CDR1 is MNHNY, CDR2 SVGAGI, per germline (reference sequence). This CDR3 is 15 amino acids long.

In this sample, this clonotype turned up many times. The V gene is TRBV28, the J gene TRBJ2-1; TRBD1 matches 8 bases. The CDR3 runs 14 residues. The J segment lost 7 bases and the V segment lost 5 bases, leaving 7 bases of the junction unmatched. Germline CDR1 is MDHEN and CDR2 is SYDVKM. This CDR3 reads CASSPPQGVNEQFF. As DNA, the CDR3 is TGTGCCAGCAGTCCTCCACAGGGGGTAAATGAGCAGTTCTTC.

This clonotype showed up many times. This rearrangement joins TRBV11-2 to TRBJ2-1; D call uncertain. Germline CDR1 and CDR2: SGHAT and FQNNGV. V was clipped by 7 bases and J by 2 bases, with 9 bases between them. The CDR3 is 13 amino acids. The CDR3 DNA sequence: TGTGCCAGCACCCCCGATACCTACAATGAGCAGTTCTTC. It yields the protein CASTPDTYNEQFF. Full variable domain (missing parts from reference TRBV11-2 and TRBJ2-1): EAGVAQSPRYKIIEKRQSVAFWCNPISGHATLYWYQQILGQGPKLLIQFQNNGVVDDSQLPKDRFSAERLKGVDSTLKIQPAKLEDSAVYLCASTPDTYNEQFFGPGTRLTVL.

This clonotype was counted only a few times. The V call is TRBV7-2, the J call TRBJ1-1; tentatively, D is TRBD1 (5 bases). The CDR3 is made up of 15 amino acids. Germline values: CDR1 SGHTA, CDR2 FQGNSA. The V gene lost 4 bases and the J gene lost 1 base, with 13 bases spanning the gap. CDR3 region: CASSSPGRGNTEAFF. CDR3 in DNA: TGTGCCAGCAGCTCCCCGGGACGTGGGAACACTGAAGCTTTCTTT. The full variable domain, in which reference TRBV7-2 and TRBJ1-1 provide the parts outside the CDR3, is GAGVSQSPSNKVTEKGKDVELRCDPISGHTALYWYRQSLGQGLEFLIYFQGNSAPDKSGLPSDRFSAERTGGSVSTLTIQRTQQEDSAVYLCASSSPGRGNTEAFFGQGTRLTVV.

Many counts were recorded for this clonotype. J is TRBJ2-6 and V is TRBV6-2 or TRBV6-3; D gene uncertain. The length of the CDR3 is 15 residues. V was clipped by 10 bases and J by 0 bases, with 13 bases between them. Germline V gene sequence: CDR1 MNHEY, CDR2 SVGEGT. The CDR3 sequence: CAITPRASGANVLTF. The CDR3 DNA sequence: TGTGCCATCACACCCCGCGCCTCTGGGGCCAACGTCCTGACTTTC.

This clonotype was seen only a few times. This chain joins TRBV20-1 and TRBJ2-3, with 7 bases fitting TRBD2. The CDR3 runs to 17 residues. V gave up 2 bases and J gave up 0 bases; unmatched junction bases: 11. CDR1 DFQATT and CDR2 SNEGSKA come from the germline V gene (reference sequence). CDR3 residues: CSARSPPSGLSTDTQYF. The CDR3 DNA is TGCAGTGCTAGATCCCCCCCTAGCGGCCTGAGCACAGATACGCAGTATTTT.

This clonotype was seen at least ten times. The CDR3 nucleotides are TGTGCCAGCAGTCTCTTTAGTAAATTGGGGGAGCAGTTCTTC. Amino acids: CASSLFSKLGEQFF. This chain links TRBV12-3 or TRBV12-4 with TRBJ2-1; unclear D gene. The length of the CDR3 is 14 residues. V gave up 5 bases and J gave up 10 bases, with 18 bases separating them.

This clonotype was seen ten or more times. The J gene is TRBJ1-5, the V gene TRBV28; perhaps TRBD1 as D (5 bases). This CDR3 comprises 20 residues. Trimming took off 5 bases at V and 2 bases at J, with 28 bases between the two ends. Germline lookup yields CDR1 MDHEN and CDR2 SYDVKM. As DNA, the CDR3 is TGTGCCAGCAGTCCCCCTGGGGGGGGACTCCTAAGGGCGGGCAATCAGCCCCAGCATTTT. Amino acids: CASSPPGGGLLRAGNQPQHF.

This clonotype came up many times. This chain links TRBV19 with TRBJ2-2; D is uncertain. V lost 5 bases and J lost 6, with 13 bases in between. The germline CDR1 and CDR2 sequences are LNHDA and SQIVND (reference sequence). The CDR3 sequence is 14 residues long. CDR3 amino acids: CASSFSLGPGELFF. DNA for the CDR3: TGTGCCAGTAGTTTCTCCCTGGGCCCCGGGGAGCTGTTTTTT. The complete variable domain, with remaining parts taken from reference TRBV19 and TRBJ2-2, reads DGGITQSPKYLFRKEGQNVTLSCEQNLNHDAMYWYRQDPGQGLRLIYYSQIVNDFQKGDIAEGYSVSREKKESFPLTVTSAQKNPTAFYLCASSFSLGPGELFFGEGSRLTVL.

This clonotype was counted at least ten times. This chain links TRBV27 with TRBJ1-6; no clear D. The CDR3 has 16 residues. CDR1 and CDR2 (germline): MNHEY, SMNVEV (reference sequence). Trimming shortened V by 6 bases and J by 6 bases, and 18 bases separated the two germline ends. CDR3 sequence (DNA): TGTGCCAGCAGCCTAACGGCGGCAGTGATTAATTCACCCCTCCACTTT. Residues: CASSLTAAVINSPLHF.

This clonotype has only a few counts. The V gene is TRBV29-1, the J gene TRBJ2-5, with D possibly being TRBD1 (5 bases). The CDR3 totals 14 residues. Per the germline V gene, CDR1 is SQVTM and CDR2 is ANQGSEA. V shed 4 bases and J shed 1 base, with 13 bases lying between them. The CDR3: CSVAPRQRQETQYF. CDR3 nucleotide sequence: TGCAGCGTTGCCCCCCGACAGCGCCAAGAGACCCAGTACTTC.